Below are 15 T cell receptor beta chains sequenced from a single sample in a study of beta chain features in type 1 diabetes. Isolated RNA was reverse transcribed in full, so expressed TCRB transcripts were sequenced. Profiled with immunoSEQ multiplex PCR; TCRdb holds only in-frame clones, not every one. The data contain hundreds of thousands of clones, 15% to 19% of them seen just once; the ten biggest clones take up about 0.097%. Sequencing used naive CD4+ T cells from blood. These receptors all come from a man younger than 35 in good health.

This clone was picked up a small number of times. This chain connects TRBV11-2 to TRBJ1-2, with no clear D. V was shortened by 1 base and J by 0 bases, with 9 bases between the two germline ends. Germline V gives CDR1 SGHAT, CDR2 FQNNGV. The CDR3 is 15 residues long. CDR3 sequence (DNA): TGTGCCAGCAGCTTAGGGGCAGCTACTAACTATGGCTACACCTTC. Amino acids: CASSLGAATNYGYTF.

This clone occurred a few times. As DNA, the CDR3 is TGTGCCAGCAGCTCCTGGGACAGATCCTACGAGCAGTACTTC. Amino acids: CASSSWDRSYEQYF. V is TRBV11-1 and J is TRBJ2-7; TRBD1 matches at 7 bases. The ends lost 4 bases at V and 1 base at J; junction bases unmatched: 4. The germline gives CDR1 SGHAT, CDR2 FQDESV (reference sequence). The CDR3 is made up of 14 amino acids.

V usage is TRBV2 and J usage is TRBJ1-1, with D unresolved. The CDR3 totals 11 residues. V lost 6 bases, J lost 11 bases, and 13 bases lay in between. Germline CDR1 SNHLY, CDR2 FYNNEI. CDR3 region: CASSEHPVAFF. CDR3 coding DNA: TGTGCCAGCAGCGAACACCCGGTTGCTTTCTTT.

The rearrangement uses TRBV5-4 and TRBJ2-5; D is unresolved. This CDR3 is built from 14 residues. Germline CDR1 SGHNT, CDR2 YYREEE (reference sequence). The ends were cut back, 0 bases at V and 3 bases at J, with 9 bases in the middle. CDR3 loop: CASSLAAREETQYF. The CDR3 DNA is TGTGCCAGCAGCTTGGCTGCCAGAGAAGAGACCCAGTACTTC.

A word on this clone: Other DNA sequences within the sample encode an identical CDR3. The rearrangement uses TRBV5-1 and TRBJ2-5, with 10 bases aligning to TRBD1. CDR3 size: 15 residues. CDR1 and CDR2 from the germline V gene are SGHRS and YFSETQ. The ends lost 4 bases at V and 1 base at J; junction bases unmatched: 4. The CDR3 DNA sequence: TGCGCCAGCAGCCTAGGGACAGGGGTCCAAGAGACCCAGTACTTC. It encodes CASSLGTGVQETQYF.

This clone was found once. The chain is built from TRBV7-2 and TRBJ2-5; D is unclear. Germline V gene sequence: CDR1 SGHTA, CDR2 FQGNSA. The CDR3 has 14 amino acids. V lost 5 bases and J lost 5, with 15 bases in between. Written as DNA, the CDR3 is TGTGCCAGCAGCATCAGTCGCCTCGGGGAGACCCAGTACTTC. This encodes CASSISRLGETQYF.

The chain has TRBV9 and TRBJ1-1; TRBD1 agrees at 8 bases. CDR3 length: 15 residues. Germline-derived CDR1 and CDR2 are SGDLS and YYNGEE. V lost 4 bases to trimming and J lost 4 bases; unmatched junction nucleotides: 9. This CDR3 is CASSPRPDRGTEAFF. As DNA, the CDR3 is TGTGCCAGCAGCCCGAGACCTGACAGGGGCACTGAAGCTTTCTTT. Complete variable domain (other parts from reference TRBV9 and TRBJ1-1): DSGVTQTPKHLITATGQRVTLRCSPRSGDLSVYWYQQSLDQGLQFLIQYYNGEERAKGNILERFSAQQFPDLHSELNLSSLELGDSALYFCASSPRPDRGTEAFFGQGTRLTVV.

This sequence joins TRBV14 and TRBJ2-2, with a tentative D call TRBD1 (6 bases). Per the germline V gene, CDR1 is SGHDN and CDR2 is FVKESK. The CDR3 is 15 residues long. V lost 4 bases and J 4 bases, leaving 13 bases between the germline ends. CDR3 loop: CASSPRRGTTGELFF. CDR3 coding DNA: TGTGCCAGCAGCCCTCGCAGGGGTACCACCGGGGAGCTGTTTTTT.

This clone was detected a few times. The CDR3, as DNA: TGCGCCAGCAGCCCGCAATTCGACTCCTACGAGCAGTACTTC. It translates to CASSPQFDSYEQYF. This chain uses TRBV4-1 with TRBJ2-7; D ambiguous. The CDR3 spans 14 residues. Per the germline V gene, CDR1 is MGHRA and CDR2 is YSYEKL. V lost 4 bases and J lost 0, with 10 bases in between.

This clone was detected only a few times. The chain recombines TRBV28 with TRBJ2-1, with 7 bases aligning to TRBD2. The trim removed 5 bases at V and 4 bases at J, leaving 5 bases unmatched. There are 14 residues in the CDR3. The V gene's germline CDR1 is MDHEN and CDR2 SYDVKM. CDR3 DNA: TGTGCCAGCAGTCGTTGGGAGGGGTACAATGAGCAGTTCTTC. Translating it yields CASSRWEGYNEQFF.

The sample holds a few counts of this clone. The chain couples TRBV19 to TRBJ1-5, with D tentatively TRBD1 (5 bases). This CDR3 is 14 amino acids long. The germline gives CDR1 LNHDA, CDR2 SQIVND (reference sequence). V was trimmed by 7 bases and J by 5 bases, leaving 15 bases between them. CDR3 protein: CASTPGEYYQPQHF. The CDR3 coding sequence is TGTGCCAGTACACCGGGGGAGTATTATCAGCCCCAGCATTTT.

The genes are TRBV7-2 and TRBJ2-4; D unclear. This CDR3 has 14 amino acids. Trimming cost V 1 base and J 5 bases, with 9 bases left between them. CDR1 and CDR2 (germline): SGHTA, FQGNSA. CDR3 DNA sequence: TGTGCCAGCAGCTTAGAACCAGGAGAAAACATTCAGTACTTC. Residues: CASSLEPGENIQYF.

The table lists this clone with a few counts. Additional DNA sequences in this sample encode the identical CDR3. This chain joins TRBV28 and TRBJ1-5; D is unresolved. The length of the CDR3 is 12 residues. CDR1 is MDHEN, CDR2 SYDVKM, per germline. V shed 2 bases and J shed 4 bases, with 3 bases lying between them. CDR3 amino acids: CASSLRNQPQHF. CDR3 coding DNA: TGTGCCAGCAGTTTACGGAATCAGCCCCAGCATTTT. Full variable domain (rest looked up from reference TRBV28 and TRBJ1-5): DVKVTQSSRYLVKRTGEKVFLECVQDMDHENMFWYRQDPGLGLRLIYFSYDVKMKEKGDIPEGYSVSREKKERFSLILESASTNQTSMYLCASSLRNQPQHFGDGTRLSIL.

This clone was seen more than once but under ten times. V usage is TRBV7-9 and J usage is TRBJ2-5, with a weak D call TRBD2 (6 bases). The CDR3 spans 15 residues. Germline CDR1 and CDR2: SEHNR and FQNEAQ (reference sequence). V lost 1 base and J lost 4, with 13 bases in between. The CDR3 region has the DNA TGTGCCAGCAGCTTAGGTCTCGGACTATTAGAGACCCAGTACTTC. This encodes CASSLGLGLLETQYF.

The chain is built from TRBV18 and TRBJ1-3; D is perhaps TRBD1 (6 bases). Germline V gene data show CDR1 as KGHSH and CDR2 as LQKENI. The CDR3 has 16 residues. Between the trimmed V and J ends, which lost 0 bases and 0 bases, there was a span of 9 bases. Here the CDR3 reads CASSPPGQSSGNTIYF. In DNA form, the CDR3 reads TGTGCCAGCTCACCACCGGGACAATCCTCTGGAAACACCATATATTTT.